The rows below give T cell receptor beta chains drawn from one sample of a study of cytomegalovirus exposure and HLA in healthy donors. Profiling relied on immunoSEQ multiplex PCR, and the TCRdb table lists in-frame clones only, not all of them. The table has 110,000 or so clones, 82% seen once. The source material was PBMCs. These receptors came from a woman younger than 35 in good health and CMV-seronegative. Both conserved end residues are part of each CDR3. The D gene is left open where the match is weak. Some rows have no size entry. The others give once, few or many, or a class for an expanded clone.

cdr3_nt cdr3_aa d_call v_call clone_size j_call
TGTGCCAGCAGGAGAAGACAGGGGGACACTGAAGCTTTCTTT CASRRRQGDTEAFF TRBD1 TRBV14 . TRBJ1-1
TGCGCCAGCAGCCAAGGGATGGGGGCAGGCCCTGGGGATACGCAGTATTTT CASSQGMGAGPGDTQYF . TRBV4-3 . TRBJ2-3
TGTGCCAGCAGCCAGGGACAGCACTATGGCTACACCTTC CASSQGQHYGYTF TRBD1 TRBV7-9 . TRBJ1-2
TGTGCCAGCACCTCCCGGGACAGGGGGCTGAACACTGAAGCTTTCTTT CASTSRDRGLNTEAFF TRBD1 TRBV5-6 . TRBJ1-1
TGCAGCGTTGGTAAGGGGTTGGACACTGAAGCTTTCTTT CSVGKGLDTEAFF . TRBV29-1 . TRBJ1-1
TGCAGCGCCAGGGGGAGTTTTGAAGCTTTCTTT CSARGSFEAFF TRBD1 TRBV29-1 . TRBJ1-1
TGTGCCAGCAGCTTATGGCGGGGGGACAGCTCCTACAATGAGCAGTTCTTC CASSLWRGDSSYNEQFF . TRBV7-2 once TRBJ2-1
TGTGCCAGCAGCCGTGACAGGGCGAACACTGAAGCTTTCTTT CASSRDRANTEAFF TRBD1 TRBV7-2 . TRBJ1-1
TGTGCCAGCAGTGAAGTTTGGGAGTCTCTACCTAACACTGAAGCTTTCTTT CASSEVWESLPNTEAFF . TRBV2 . TRBJ1-1
TGTGCCAGCAGTTTATACCTCGGTTACACTGAAGCTTTCTTT CASSLYLGYTEAFF . TRBV28 . TRBJ1-1
TGTGCCAGCAGCAGGACTATAGAAGCCAATGAGCAGTTCTTC CASSRTIEANEQFF . TRBV6-5 . TRBJ2-1
TGTGCCAGCAGTGAAAACCGGGACAGAAATTCACCCCTCCACTTT CASSENRDRNSPLHF TRBD1 TRBV25-1 . TRBJ1-6
TGCGCCAGCAGCTCGGACAGCTTAGCCAAAAACATTCAGTACTTC CASSSDSLAKNIQYF . TRBV5-1 . TRBJ2-4
TGTGCCAGCAGTCCGGGTTACTCTGGAAACACCATATATTTT CASSPGYSGNTIYF . TRBV27 . TRBJ1-3
TGTGCCAGCATCCGGGGGGCTAAGAACGAGCAGTACTTC CASIRGAKNEQYF . TRBV21-1 . TRBJ2-7
TGTGCCAGCAGCTTTCTAGGGGTAGCTCAGCCCCAGCATTTT CASSFLGVAQPQHF . TRBV7-2 . TRBJ1-5
TGCGCCAGCAGCTTGGAGCGCCCCACAGATACGCAGTATTTT CASSLERPTDTQYF . TRBV5-1 . TRBJ2-3
TGTGCCAGCAGCCCCAGACAGGGCAACAATCAGCCCCAGCATTTT CASSPRQGNNQPQHF TRBD1 TRBV6-4 . TRBJ1-5
TGTGCCAGCAGCGAGGACAGGGGGCACACAGATACGCAGTATTTT CASSEDRGHTDTQYF TRBD1 TRBV4-2 few TRBJ2-3
TGTGCCAGCGGCCCCTCAGACAGGGTTGGGGGCTACACCTTC CASGPSDRVGGYTF TRBD1 TRBV7-9 . TRBJ1-2
TGCGCCAGCAGTGAGTTCATGAACACTGAAGCTTTCTTT CASSEFMNTEAFF . TRBV10-1 few TRBJ1-1
TGCAGCGTTGAAATAGGGCGGGCCACTCCCTTT CSVEIGRATPF . TRBV29-1 . TRBJ1-1
TGTGCCAGCAGCCAGGCGGACAGGCTACCCCAAGAGACCCAGTACTTC CASSQADRLPQETQYF TRBD1 TRBV4-2 . TRBJ2-5
TGTGCCAGCAGTTACACCGGGACTGAAGCTTTCTTT CASSYTGTEAFF . TRBV6-6 few TRBJ1-1
TGTGCCTGGTATGACAGGGGTCCACCCCTCCACTTT CAWYDRGPPLHF TRBD1 TRBV30 . TRBJ1-6
TGTGCCACCCATCCTAGGGATACGCAGTATTTT CATHPRDTQYF . TRBV28 . TRBJ2-3
TGTGCCAGTAGTCTTCGGACTAGCACAGATACGCAGTATTTT CASSLRTSTDTQYF . TRBV19 once TRBJ2-3
TGTGCCTCCAGGGAGCTAGCGGGAGACGAGCAGTACTTC CASRELAGDEQYF TRBD2 TRBV27 . TRBJ2-7
TGTGCCAGCAGCAACACCCAGGGGGCTGGAAACACCATATATTTT CASSNTQGAGNTIYF TRBD1 TRBV6-6 . TRBJ1-3
TGTGCCATCAGTGAGTCTGGCGGGCTCAGCACAGATACGCAGTATTTT CAISESGGLSTDTQYF . TRBV10-3 . TRBJ2-3
TGTGCCAGTAGTATACGGCAGGGATATGGCTACACCTTC CASSIRQGYGYTF . TRBV19 . TRBJ1-2
TGCGCCAGCAGCCAGCCCAGCGTTCGGGTAGACACCATATATTTT CASSQPSVRVDTIYF . TRBV4-1 . TRBJ1-3
TGTGCCACTTTTATCTCGGACAGGGCAAACTATGGCTACACCTTC CATFISDRANYGYTF TRBD1 TRBV6-1 . TRBJ1-2
TGTGCCAGCAGGGGCCTAGCGGGAGATTACAATGAGCAGTTCTTC CASRGLAGDYNEQFF TRBD2 TRBV6-1 . TRBJ2-1
TGTGCCAGCAGCTTAGGGGACAGGGATGCCGCTACGCAGTATTTT CASSLGDRDAATQYF TRBD1 TRBV7-2 once TRBJ2-3
TGTGCCAGCAGTGCCGGGACAGGGGTCGACACTGAAGCTTTCTTT CASSAGTGVDTEAFF TRBD1 TRBV25-1 few TRBJ1-1
TGTGCCAGTACACCATCGGGGGGGGCCCCGGCCTATGGCTACACCTTC CASTPSGGAPAYGYTF . TRBV19 . TRBJ1-2
TGTGCCAGCAGCCAAGAAACCGTAGCGGGAGCCGGGGAGACCCAGTACTTC CASSQETVAGAGETQYF TRBD2 TRBV4-2 . TRBJ2-5
TGTGCCAGCAGTCCCTTGACAGGGAAGTCTGCGAGTAGCAATCAGCCCCAGCATTTT CASSPLTGKSASSNQPQHF TRBD1 TRBV7-6 few TRBJ1-5
TGTGCCAGCAGCACATTAGCGGGGGGGCGATTTGGGTTCTTC CASSTLAGGRFGFF TRBD2 TRBV7-2 . TRBJ2-1
TGTGCCAGCTCCCCGGGAACAGATACGCAGTATTTT CASSPGTDTQYF . TRBV18 . TRBJ2-3